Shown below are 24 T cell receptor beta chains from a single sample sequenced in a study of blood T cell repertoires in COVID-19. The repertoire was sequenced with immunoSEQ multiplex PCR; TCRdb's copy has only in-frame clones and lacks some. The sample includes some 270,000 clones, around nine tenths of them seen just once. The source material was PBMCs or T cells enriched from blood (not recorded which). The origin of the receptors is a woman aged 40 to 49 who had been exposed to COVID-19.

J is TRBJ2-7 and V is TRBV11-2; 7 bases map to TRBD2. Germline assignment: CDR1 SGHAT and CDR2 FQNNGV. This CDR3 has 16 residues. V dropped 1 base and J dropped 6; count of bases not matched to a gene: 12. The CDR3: CASSLGGWEGESEQYV. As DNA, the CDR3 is TGTGCCAGCAGCTTAGGAGGCTGGGAGGGAGAAAGCGAGCAGTACGTC.

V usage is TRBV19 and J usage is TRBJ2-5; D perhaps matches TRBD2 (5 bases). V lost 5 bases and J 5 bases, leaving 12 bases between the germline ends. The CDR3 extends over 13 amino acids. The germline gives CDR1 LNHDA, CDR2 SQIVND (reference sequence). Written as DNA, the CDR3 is TGTGCCAGTAGTCGCGGACTCGCTGAGACCCAGTACTTC. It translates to CASSRGLAETQYF.

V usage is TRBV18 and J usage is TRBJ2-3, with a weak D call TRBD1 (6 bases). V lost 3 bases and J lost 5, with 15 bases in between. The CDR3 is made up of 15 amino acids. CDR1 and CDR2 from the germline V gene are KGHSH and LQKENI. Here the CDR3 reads CASSPSRGSLDTQYF. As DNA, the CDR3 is TGTGCCAGCTCACCGTCGAGGGGGAGTCTAGATACGCAGTATTTT.

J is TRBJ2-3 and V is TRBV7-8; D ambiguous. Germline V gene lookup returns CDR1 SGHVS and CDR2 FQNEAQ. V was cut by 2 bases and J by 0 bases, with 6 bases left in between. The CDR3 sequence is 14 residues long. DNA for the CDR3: TGTGCCAGCAGCTTACAAGCGAGCACAGATACGCAGTATTTT. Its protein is CASSLQASTDTQYF.

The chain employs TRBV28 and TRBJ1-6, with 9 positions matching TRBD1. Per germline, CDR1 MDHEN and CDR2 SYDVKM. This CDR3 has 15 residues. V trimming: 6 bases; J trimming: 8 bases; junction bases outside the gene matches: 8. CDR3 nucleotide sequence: TGTGCCAGCAGGCGGACAGGGGAAAAATATTCACCCCTCCACTTT. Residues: CASRRTGEKYSPLHF.

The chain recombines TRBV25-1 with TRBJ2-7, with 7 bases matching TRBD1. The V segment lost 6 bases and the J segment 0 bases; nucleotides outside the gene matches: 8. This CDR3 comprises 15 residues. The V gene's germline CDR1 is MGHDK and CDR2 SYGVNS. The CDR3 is CASSPGQSSSYEQYF. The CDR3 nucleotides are TGTGCCAGCAGCCCGGGACAGTCGTCCTCCTACGAGCAGTACTTC.

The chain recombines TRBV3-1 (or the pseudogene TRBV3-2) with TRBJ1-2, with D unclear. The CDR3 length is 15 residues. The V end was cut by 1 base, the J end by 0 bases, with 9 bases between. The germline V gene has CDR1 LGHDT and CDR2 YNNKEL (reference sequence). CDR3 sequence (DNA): TGTGCCAGCAGCCAAGGGATAGCCTCTAACTATGGCTACACCTTC. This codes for CASSQGIASNYGYTF.

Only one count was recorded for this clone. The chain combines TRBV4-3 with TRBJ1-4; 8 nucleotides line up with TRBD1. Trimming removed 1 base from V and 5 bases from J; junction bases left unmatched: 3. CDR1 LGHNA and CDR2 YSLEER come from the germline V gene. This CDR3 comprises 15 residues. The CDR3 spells CASSQVQGANEKLFF. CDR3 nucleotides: TGCGCCAGCAGCCAAGTCCAGGGGGCCAATGAAAAACTGTTTTTT.

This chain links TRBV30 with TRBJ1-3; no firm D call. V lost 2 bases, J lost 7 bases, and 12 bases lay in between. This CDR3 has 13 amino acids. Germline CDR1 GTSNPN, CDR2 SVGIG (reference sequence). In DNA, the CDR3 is TGTGCCTGGAGTTCGATATTTCGGAACACCATATATTTT. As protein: CAWSSIFRNTIYF.

Written as DNA, the CDR3 is TGTGCCAGCAGCTTAGGGGCTAGCGTACAAGAGACCCAGTACTTC. Protein product: CASSLGASVQETQYF. V and J are TRBV11-3 and TRBJ2-5; maybe TRBD2 (6 bases). Germline lookup yields CDR1 SGHNT and CDR2 YENEEA. CDR3 size: 15 residues. V lost 1 base and J 2 bases, leaving 11 bases between the germline ends.

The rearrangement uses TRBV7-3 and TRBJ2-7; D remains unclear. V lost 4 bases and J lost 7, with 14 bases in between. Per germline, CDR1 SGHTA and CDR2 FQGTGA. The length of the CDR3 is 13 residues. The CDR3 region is CASSSLRLREQYV. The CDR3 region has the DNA TGTGCCAGCAGCTCCCTCAGGCTTAGGGAGCAGTACGTC.

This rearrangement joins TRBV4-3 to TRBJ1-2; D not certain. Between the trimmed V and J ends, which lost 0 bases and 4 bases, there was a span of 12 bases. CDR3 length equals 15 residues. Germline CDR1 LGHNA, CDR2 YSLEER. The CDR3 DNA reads TGCGCCAGCAGCCAAGATCGGGGAAGCCCCTATGGCTACACCTTC. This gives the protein CASSQDRGSPYGYTF.

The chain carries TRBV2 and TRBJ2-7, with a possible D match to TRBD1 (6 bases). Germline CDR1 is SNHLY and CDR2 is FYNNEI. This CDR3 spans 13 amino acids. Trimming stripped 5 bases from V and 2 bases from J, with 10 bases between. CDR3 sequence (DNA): TGTGCCAGCAGTCCTCAGGGGACCTACGAGCAGTACTTC. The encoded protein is CASSPQGTYEQYF.

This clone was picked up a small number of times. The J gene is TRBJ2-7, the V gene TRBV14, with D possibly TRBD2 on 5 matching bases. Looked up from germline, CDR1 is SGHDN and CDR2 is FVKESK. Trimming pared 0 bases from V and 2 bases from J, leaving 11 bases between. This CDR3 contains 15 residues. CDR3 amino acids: CASSQEVASTYEQYV. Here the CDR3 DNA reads TGTGCCAGCAGCCAAGAAGTTGCTAGCACCTACGAGCAGTACGTC.

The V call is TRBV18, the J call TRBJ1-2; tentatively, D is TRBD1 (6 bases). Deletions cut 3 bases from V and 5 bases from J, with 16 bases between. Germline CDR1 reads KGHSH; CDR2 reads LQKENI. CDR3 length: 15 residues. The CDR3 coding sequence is TGTGCCAGCTCACCTCGGGACAAGTACCTATATGGCTACACCTTC. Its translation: CASSPRDKYLYGYTF.

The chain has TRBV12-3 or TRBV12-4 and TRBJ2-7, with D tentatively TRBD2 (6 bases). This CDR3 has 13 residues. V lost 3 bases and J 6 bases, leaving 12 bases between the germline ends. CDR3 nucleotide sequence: TGTGCCAGCAGTTTGGCCTCCGGGGGCGAGCAGTACGTC. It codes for CASSLASGGEQYV.

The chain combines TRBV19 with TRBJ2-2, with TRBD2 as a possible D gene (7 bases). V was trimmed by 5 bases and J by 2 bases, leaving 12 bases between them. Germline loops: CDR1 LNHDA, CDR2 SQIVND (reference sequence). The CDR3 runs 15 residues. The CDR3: CASSRGGINTGELFF. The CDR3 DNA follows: TGTGCCAGTAGTCGCGGGGGCATAAACACCGGGGAGCTGTTTTTT. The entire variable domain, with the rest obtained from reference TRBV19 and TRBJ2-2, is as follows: DGGITQSPKYLFRKEGQNVTLSCEQNLNHDAMYWYRQDPGQGLRLIYYSQIVNDFQKGDIAEGYSVSREKKESFPLTVTSAQKNPTAFYLCASSRGGINTGELFFGEGSRLTVL.

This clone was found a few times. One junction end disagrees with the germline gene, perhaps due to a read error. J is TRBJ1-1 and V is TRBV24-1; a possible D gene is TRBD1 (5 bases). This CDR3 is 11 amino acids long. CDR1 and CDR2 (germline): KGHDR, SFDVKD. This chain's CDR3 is CATSEGRQCSF. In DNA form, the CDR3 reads TGTGCCACCAGTGAAGGCAGACAGTGCAGCTTT.

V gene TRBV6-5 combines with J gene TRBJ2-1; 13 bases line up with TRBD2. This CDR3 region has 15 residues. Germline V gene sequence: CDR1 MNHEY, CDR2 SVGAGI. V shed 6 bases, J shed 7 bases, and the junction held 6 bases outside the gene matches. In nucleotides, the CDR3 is TGTGCCAGCAGCGTTACTAGCGGGGGGGCGAATGAGCAGTTCTTC. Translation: CASSVTSGGANEQFF.

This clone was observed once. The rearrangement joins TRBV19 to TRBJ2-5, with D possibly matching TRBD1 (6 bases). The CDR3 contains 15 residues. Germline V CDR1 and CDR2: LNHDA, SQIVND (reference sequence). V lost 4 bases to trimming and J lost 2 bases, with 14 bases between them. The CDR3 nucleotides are TGTGCCAGTAGTAGATTGGGCCAGGGGCAAGAGACCCAGTACTTC. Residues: CASSRLGQGQETQYF.

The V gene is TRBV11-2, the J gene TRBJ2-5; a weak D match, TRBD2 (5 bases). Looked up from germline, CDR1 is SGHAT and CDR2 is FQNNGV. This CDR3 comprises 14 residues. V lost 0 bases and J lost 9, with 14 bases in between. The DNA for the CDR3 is TGTGCCAGCAGCTTAGAGGGTCAAATCGGGGCCCAGTACTTC. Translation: CASSLEGQIGAQYF.

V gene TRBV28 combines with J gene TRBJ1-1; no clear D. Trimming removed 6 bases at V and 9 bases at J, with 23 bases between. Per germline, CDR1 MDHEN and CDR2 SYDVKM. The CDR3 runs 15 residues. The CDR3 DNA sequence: TGTGCCAGCAGCCGATCCGCCCGTTCGTGGGCCAAAGCTTTCTTT. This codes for CASSRSARSWAKAFF.

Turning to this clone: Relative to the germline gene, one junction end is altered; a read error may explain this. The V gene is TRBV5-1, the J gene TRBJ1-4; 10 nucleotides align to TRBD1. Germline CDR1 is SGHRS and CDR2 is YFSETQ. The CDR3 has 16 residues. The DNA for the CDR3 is TGTGCCAGCAGCCGTGGGGACAGGGGCAGTAATGAAAAACTGTTTTTT. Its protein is CASSRGDRGSNEKLFF.

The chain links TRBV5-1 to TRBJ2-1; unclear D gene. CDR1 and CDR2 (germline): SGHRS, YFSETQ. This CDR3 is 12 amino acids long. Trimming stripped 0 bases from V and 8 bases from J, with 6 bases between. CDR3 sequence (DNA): TGCGCCAGCAGCTTGGTGGCAGATGAGCAGTTCTTC. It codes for CASSLVADEQFF.